The entry below describes one TCR beta chain. Its cognate antigen is unknown. Germline V CDR1 and CDR2: MGHDK, SYGVNS. This CDR3 is 18 amino acids long. The ends lost 4 bases at V and 0 bases at J; junction bases unmatched: 10. These data belong to a study of shared clonotypes between healthy human individuals. The table came from immunoSEQ multiplex PCR; TCRdb's copy has only in-frame clones and leaves some out. In the table there are over 95,000 clones, 68% of which are singletons. Overall study findings and caveats: Among donors, clonotype sharing was expected to be affected by sequencing depth. Clonotypes shared by all four donors outscored non-shared clonotypes in generation probability.

Sequencing was done on a sample of memory CD8+ T cells sorted from blood. Subset in this sample: CD45RO+ cells pooled with CCR7-negative TemRA cells. The receptor was derived from a young woman in good health. The rearrangement joins TRBV25-1 to TRBJ2-2, with TRBD1 matching over 8 bases. The CDR3 reads CASSAGQGGMANTGELFF. As DNA, the CDR3 is TGTGCCAGCAGTGCAGGACAGGGTGGAATGGCGAACACCGGGGAGCTGTTTTTT. The whole variable domain, remainder taken from reference TRBV25-1 and TRBJ2-2, is EADIYQTPRYLVIGTGKKITLECSQTMGHDKMYWYQQDPGMELHLIHYSYGVNSTEKGDLSSESTVSRIRTEHFPLTLESARPSHTSQYLCASSAGQGGMANTGELFFGEGSRLTVL.